This T cell receptor (beta chain) was sequenced for a study of vaccination and CD4 T cells after COVID-19. Study at large: A few convalescent patients provided samples that were taken at day 14 and days 161 to 241 post-vaccination.

The CDR3 runs to 15 residues. CDR1 is SGHVS, CDR2 FQNEAQ, per germline. V lost 4 bases to trimming and J lost 3 bases, with 15 bases between them. Note on this clonotype: Its antigen remains unknown.

Study-wide findings and caveats: Among reactive clones from convalescent patients, a median approximately 86% appeared only post-vaccination. The authors studied relatively few convalescent patients and analyzed no early post-infection timepoints.

Sample time point: late sampling 161 to 241 days after vaccination in a few convalescent patients. The treatment: approximately 9-day PBMC culture with coronavirus spike peptide pools or control peptides (ViraFEST assay). Sequencing of the DNA from cultured CD4+ T cells was carried out with the Oncomine TCR Beta short-read assay. TCRdb reprocessed the PCR reads via MiXCR and lists one record per CDR3 protein. The profile shows 20,000 to 25,000 distinct CDR3 sequences, about 33% of them singletons. The sample here was CD4+ T cells from blood, cultured in vitro, taken about 7 months after SARS-CoV-2 vaccination. The sequence derives from a human donor who had recovered from COVID-19. This sequence joins TRBV7-8 and TRBJ1-2; TRBD1 is a possible D gene (5 bases). The CDR3 coding sequence is TGTGCCAGCAGCTCCCCCTCGCAGGGCCACTATGGCTACACCTTC. Encoded protein: CASSSPSQGHYGYTF. Based on the CDR3 plus reference TRBV7-8 and TRBJ1-2, the full variable domain is GAGVSQSPRYKVAKRGQDVALRCDPISGHVSLFWYQQALGQGPEFLTYFQNEAQLDKSGLPSDRFFAERPEGSVSTLKIQRTQQEDSAVYLCASSSPSQGHYGYTFGSGTRLTVV.